These 29 T cell receptor beta chains were sequenced from one sample in a study of memory CD4+ T cells and cytomegalovirus serostatus. Profiling relied on immunoSEQ multiplex PCR, and the TCRdb table lists in-frame clones only, not all of them. The table has 27,000 or so clones, over 70% seen once; the top ten hold over 0.6%. Single viable CD3+CD4+CD8-CD45RO+ cells were sorted as the memory CD4+ T cells. Sequenced sample: memory CD4+ T cells from blood. These receptors all come from an adult in good health and CMV-seronegative.

This clone was picked up a small number of times. This chain uses TRBV7-6 with TRBJ2-7; 7 nucleotides match TRBD1. Germline CDR1 reads SGHVS; CDR2 reads FNYEAQ. V lost 5 bases and J lost 5; bases outside the gene matches: 12. The CDR3 sequence is 15 residues long. The CDR3 here is CASSPTKTGRHEQYF. CDR3 coding DNA: TGTGCCAGCAGCCCAACGAAGACAGGGCGGCACGAGCAGTACTTC. Complete variable domain (other parts from reference TRBV7-6 and TRBJ2-7): GAGVSQSPRYKVTKRGQDVALRCDPISGHVSLYWYRQALGQGPEFLTYFNYEAQQDKSGLPNDRFSAERPEGSISTLTIQRTEQRDSAMYRCASSPTKTGRHEQYFGPGTRLTVT.

This chain links TRBV14 with TRBJ2-5, with TRBD1 as a possible D gene (6 bases). Trimming pared 6 bases from V and 2 bases from J, leaving 16 bases between. The V gene's germline CDR1 is SGHDN and CDR2 FVKESK. The CDR3 sequence is 15 residues long. The CDR3 reads CASSISGTLQETQYF. DNA of the CDR3: TGTGCCAGCAGTATCTCCGGGACACTACAAGAGACCCAGTACTTC.

This chain joins TRBV5-4 and TRBJ2-3, with D perhaps TRBD1 (5 bases). The CDR3 runs 14 residues. CDR1 SGHNT and CDR2 YYREEE come from the germline V gene (reference sequence). The V and J ends lost 6 bases and 2 bases respectively, with 13 bases between them. This chain's CDR3 is CASKRTDNTDTQYF. In nucleotides, the CDR3 is TGTGCCAGCAAAAGGACGGACAACACAGATACGCAGTATTTT.

The count of this clone is one. The rearrangement links TRBV11-3 to TRBJ1-1; D is uncertain. Per the germline V gene, CDR1 is SGHNT and CDR2 is YENEEA. The CDR3 is 13 residues long. Trimming took off 2 bases at V and 1 base at J, with 5 bases between the two ends. The CDR3 region is CASSLMWNTEAFF. The CDR3 DNA reads as TGTGCCAGCAGCTTAATGTGGAACACTGAAGCTTTCTTT.

The V gene is TRBV11-2, the J gene TRBJ1-6; 9 bases are shared with TRBD1. V shed 6 bases, J shed 14 bases, and the junction held 14 bases outside the gene matches. CDR1 SGHAT and CDR2 FQNNGV come from the germline V gene. The CDR3 sequence is 15 residues long. In DNA form, the CDR3 reads TGTGCCAGCAGGGCGGGACAGGGTGATCTTCTAGCCCTCCACTTT. It yields the protein CASRAGQGDLLALHF.

This sequence joins TRBV7-6 and TRBJ2-2, with 9 bases identical to TRBD2. Trimming cost V 4 bases and J 7 bases; bases outside gene matches: 7. This CDR3 region has 15 residues. Germline values: CDR1 SGHVS, CDR2 FNYEAQ. The CDR3 nucleotides read TGTGCCAGCAGCTCGTTAGCGGGGGAAATCGGGGAGCTGTTTTTT. It yields the protein CASSSLAGEIGELFF.

This sequence joins TRBV20-1 and TRBJ2-5; the D is unclear. Germline V gene lookup returns CDR1 DFQATT and CDR2 SNEGSKA (reference sequence). There are 11 residues in the CDR3. V was trimmed by 1 base and J by 10 bases, leaving 10 bases between them. In DNA form, the CDR3 reads TGCAGTGCTAGAGGGTTAGATATCCAGTACTTC. This translates into CSARGLDIQYF.

This chain uses TRBV6-1 with TRBJ2-2; D remains ambiguous. This CDR3 is 15 amino acids long. V was trimmed by 8 bases and J by 2 bases, leaving 15 bases between them. Germline V gene data show CDR1 as MNHNS and CDR2 as SASEGT. CDR3: CASESQGINTGELFF. The DNA of the CDR3 is TGTGCCAGCGAGAGCCAAGGGATAAACACCGGGGAGCTGTTTTTT.

In this sample, this clone turned up a few times. This chain joins TRBV4-3 and TRBJ1-5; D is ambiguous. Germline CDR1 and CDR2: LGHNA and YSLEER. The V end lost 3 bases, the J end lost 4 bases, and 10 bases lay between the germline ends. CDR3 size: 14 residues. The CDR3 here is CASSQEALNQPQHF. DNA of the CDR3: TGCGCCAGCAGCCAGGAGGCACTTAATCAGCCCCAGCATTTT.

V is TRBV6-5 and J is TRBJ1-3; the match to TRBD1 covers 7 bases. Looked up from germline, CDR1 is MNHEY and CDR2 is SVGAGI. The V gene end was trimmed by 4 bases and the J gene end by 0 bases; junction bases not matched to a gene: 6. CDR3 length equals 16 residues. CDR3 nucleotide sequence: TGTGCCAGCAGTTCTCGGACAGGCTACTCTGGAAACACCATATATTTT. It yields the protein CASSSRTGYSGNTIYF.

This chain joins TRBV19 and TRBJ1-1, with D unresolved. CDR3 length: 13 residues. Trimming stripped 1 base from V and 3 bases from J, with 6 bases between. Germline V CDR1 and CDR2: LNHDA, SQIVND (reference sequence). CDR3 nucleotide sequence: TGTGCCAGTAGTATAGGAGGGTACACTGAAGCTTTCTTT. It encodes CASSIGGYTEAFF.

The chain links TRBV7-2 to TRBJ2-1; 9 nucleotides align to TRBD2. V gave up 6 bases and J gave up 8 bases; unmatched junction bases: 11. The germline V gene has CDR1 SGHTA and CDR2 FQGNSA. This CDR3 is 15 amino acids long. The CDR3 loop reads CASRPGLAFFDEQFF. In DNA, the CDR3 is TGTGCCAGCAGACCGGGACTAGCATTTTTTGATGAGCAGTTCTTC.

The V gene is TRBV4-3, the J gene TRBJ2-2; D is undetermined. Germline V gene lookup returns CDR1 LGHNA and CDR2 YSLEER. V lost 3 bases, J lost 4 bases, and 9 bases lay in between. This CDR3 is 14 amino acids long. Here the CDR3 DNA reads TGCGCCAGCAGCCAGGTGTCGGGCACCGGGGAGCTGTTTTTT. Translated: CASSQVSGTGELFF.

The chain couples TRBV11-3 to TRBJ2-7, with TRBD1 matching over 10 bases. V shed 4 bases, J shed 7 bases, and the junction held 1 base outside the gene matches. The CDR3 sequence is 12 residues long. Per germline, CDR1 SGHNT and CDR2 YENEEA. The CDR3 sequence is CASSSGQGEQYF. CDR3 DNA sequence: TGTGCCAGCAGCTCGGGACAGGGGGAGCAGTACTTC.

This clone was recorded a few times. The chain is built from TRBV19 and TRBJ2-6, with a tentative D call TRBD1 (6 bases). The V gene's germline CDR1 is LNHDA and CDR2 SQIVND (reference sequence). V was shortened by 3 bases and J by 0 bases, with 12 bases between the two germline ends. The CDR3 loop spans 17 amino acids. This chain's CDR3 is CASSMGWDNSGANVLTF. The DNA of the CDR3 is TGTGCCAGTAGTATGGGGTGGGACAACTCTGGGGCCAACGTCCTGACTTTC.

The chain joins TRBV5-4 to TRBJ2-4; D uncertain. The CDR3 runs 14 residues. Deletions cut 4 bases from V and 0 bases from J, with 8 bases between. Germline V lookup: CDR1 SGHNT, CDR2 YYREEE (reference sequence). The CDR3: CASSKELAKNIQYF. Here the CDR3 DNA reads TGTGCCAGCAGCAAGGAGCTAGCCAAAAACATTCAGTACTTC.

This sequence joins TRBV6-5 and TRBJ1-2; D possibly corresponds to TRBD1 (6 bases). V dropped 8 bases and J dropped 8 bases, with 15 bases sitting between them. The CDR3 extends over 12 amino acids. Germline loops: CDR1 MNHEY, CDR2 SVGAGI. The CDR3 DNA reads as TGTGCCAGCGGACCCCTTCAGGGGGGCTACACCTTC. It specifies CASGPLQGGYTF.

This clone was found once. The chain carries TRBV5-6 and TRBJ1-2, with D tentatively TRBD1 (5 bases). This CDR3 comprises 13 residues. The germline gives CDR1 SGHDT, CDR2 YYEEEE. With 2 bases removed from V and 4 bases from J, the gap between germline ends came to 9 bases. The CDR3 here is CASSFEGTYGYTF. CDR3 nucleotide sequence: TGTGCCAGCAGCTTTGAGGGGACCTATGGCTACACCTTC.

The chain recombines TRBV4-2 with TRBJ1-4, with D perhaps matching TRBD1 (5 bases). With 1 base removed from V and 8 bases from J, the gap between germline ends came to 14 bases. The CDR3 contains 15 residues. The V gene's germline CDR1 is LGHNA and CDR2 YNFKEQ. The CDR3 bases are TGTGCCAGCAGCCAAGCAGGGTGGGGACCAGAAAAACTGTTTTTT. Amino acids: CASSQAGWGPEKLFF.

V usage is TRBV5-1 and J usage is TRBJ1-2; tentatively, D is TRBD1 (5 bases). The CDR3 loop spans 13 amino acids. V was cut by 0 bases and J by 8 bases, with 11 bases left in between. Germline V lookup: CDR1 SGHRS, CDR2 YFSETQ. CDR3 sequence reads: CASSLAGDEGYTF. CDR3 sequence (DNA): TGCGCCAGCAGCTTGGCGGGGGATGAAGGCTACACCTTC.

This clone was seen more than once but under ten times. The V gene is TRBV2, the J gene TRBJ1-6, with 7 bases aligning to TRBD1. Germline CDR1 is SNHLY and CDR2 is FYNNEI. This CDR3 region has 15 residues. V was pared by 7 bases and J by 5 bases, with 8 bases of the junction left unmatched. The CDR3, as DNA: TGTGCCAGCACCTTGACAGGGACAAATAATTCACCCCTCCACTTT. Amino acids: CASTLTGTNNSPLHF.

In its sample, this clone was seen a few times. The V and J genes are TRBV6-5 and TRBJ2-7; no firm D call. There are 11 residues in the CDR3. Looked up from germline, CDR1 is MNHEY and CDR2 is SVGAGI. V was shortened by 8 bases and J by 3 bases, with 8 bases between the two germline ends. The CDR3 is CASQSSYEQYF. CDR3 nucleotide sequence: TGTGCCAGCCAGTCCAGCTACGAGCAGTACTTC.

This chain uses TRBV19 with TRBJ2-3, with 7 bases fitting TRBD1. Germline lookup yields CDR1 LNHDA and CDR2 SQIVND (reference sequence). This CDR3 region has 16 residues. V lost 5 bases to trimming and J lost 3 bases; unmatched junction nucleotides: 11. For the CDR3, the DNA is TGTGCCAGTAGTCCCAACCGGGACAGAGGGACAGATACGCAGTATTTT. Translation: CASSPNRDRGTDTQYF.

The rearrangement links TRBV9 to TRBJ2-3; D gene ambiguous. V gave up 0 bases and J gave up 4 bases, with 12 bases separating them. The CDR3 loop spans 15 amino acids. The V gene's germline CDR1 is SGDLS and CDR2 YYNGEE. The CDR3 nucleotides read TGTGCCAGCAGCGTAGAGATCGGTTCCGCAGATACGCAGTATTTT. It is translated as CASSVEIGSADTQYF.

The chain employs TRBV4-2 and TRBJ2-7; D uncertain. The CDR3 runs 14 residues. Germline CDR1 is LGHNA and CDR2 is YNFKEQ. Between the trimmed V and J ends, which lost 1 base and 1 base, there was a span of 8 bases. In DNA form, the CDR3 reads TGTGCCAGCAGCCAAGTTATTGGTTCCTACGAGCAGTACTTC. Residues: CASSQVIGSYEQYF.

The chain combines TRBV6-6 with TRBJ1-6; 10 positions agree with TRBD1. The germline V gene encodes CDR1 MNHNY and CDR2 SVGAGI (reference sequence). The CDR3 consists of 16 residues. Germline trimming cut 6 bases from V and 9 bases from J; bases unmatched to any gene: 11. CDR3 sequence reads: CASRDPGQGWSSPLHF. The DNA for the CDR3 is TGTGCCAGCAGAGATCCGGGACAGGGGTGGAGTTCACCCCTCCACTTT.

The genes are TRBV5-4 and TRBJ1-6; 7 bases are shared with TRBD1. Germline CDR1 reads SGHNT; CDR2 reads YYREEE (reference sequence). J gave up 6 bases and V 2 bases, and 5 bases lay outside the gene matches. The CDR3 totals 15 residues. The CDR3 DNA reads as TGTGCCAGCAGCTTAGACAGGGTTGGTAATTCACCCCTCCACTTT. This translates into CASSLDRVGNSPLHF.

The sample holds a few counts of this clone. The chain has TRBV11-2 and TRBJ1-1; D is possibly TRBD1 (5 bases). The CDR3 runs 13 residues. In germline, CDR1 is SGHAT, CDR2 FQNNGV. Trimming took 5 bases from V and 2 from J, leaving 9 bases between them. This CDR3 reads CASSLGENTEAFF. The CDR3 DNA is TGTGCCAGCAGCCTAGGGGAAAACACTGAAGCTTTCTTT.

This clone was detected only a few times. The rearrangement uses TRBV19 and TRBJ2-7; the D gene is possibly TRBD1 (6 bases). The CDR3 has 14 amino acids. V was cut by 4 bases and J by 4 bases, with 14 bases left in between. CDR1 LNHDA and CDR2 SQIVND come from the germline V gene (reference sequence). CDR3 residues: CASSKSRDIYEQYF. The CDR3 DNA follows: TGTGCCAGTAGTAAATCTCGGGACATTTACGAGCAGTACTTC.